This entry lists 32 T cell receptor beta chains sequenced from one sample in a study of neurological immune-mediated disorders. Time point denoted: longitudinal time-point 2. MiXCR, applied by TCRdb to the 5' RACE reads, yields one record per CDR3 protein. Of 70,000 to 95,000 distinct CDR3 sequences listed, around 13% are singletons. The material sequenced was PBMCs. The receptors were gathered from a female donor with HTLV-1-associated myelopathy (HAM/TSP).

This clonotype has ten or more counts. This chain uses TRBV20-1 with TRBJ2-3, with 10 bases that match TRBD1. The CDR3 is 13 residues long. The junction had 5 bases not matched to a gene; V was cut back by 6 bases and J by 5 bases. Germline-derived CDR1 and CDR2 are DFQATT and SNEGSKA (reference sequence). The CDR3 here is CSALGQGKDTQYF. In DNA form, the CDR3 reads TGCAGTGCCTTGGGACAGGGGAAAGATACGCAGTATTTT.

This clonotype was seen at least ten times. The chain combines TRBV5-1 with TRBJ2-5; TRBD2 might be the D (6 bases). Germline V gives CDR1 SGHRS, CDR2 YFSETQ. CDR3 length: 14 amino acids. V was clipped by 4 bases and J by 5 bases, with 15 bases between them. The CDR3 coding sequence is TGCGCCAGCAGCCCGTCGGGGGTAGAGGAGACCCAGTACTTC. This sequence encodes CASSPSGVEETQYF.

Many counts were recorded for this clonotype. The chain uses TRBV9 and TRBJ1-1; D is undetermined. This CDR3 has 15 amino acids. Germline V lookup: CDR1 SGDLS, CDR2 YYNGEE. Trimming shortened V by 4 bases and J by 1 base, and 14 bases separated the two germline ends. DNA of the CDR3: TGTGCCAGCAGCCCCCCGGTCAGCGCGAACACTGAAGCTTTCTTT. Translated: CASSPPVSANTEAFF.

This clonotype was seen many times. This sequence joins TRBV20-1 and TRBJ2-1, with TRBD1 matching over 7 bases. V was clipped by 8 bases and J by 4 bases; unmatched bases: 8. CDR1 and CDR2 from the germline V gene are DFQATT and SNEGSKA (reference sequence). This CDR3 has 13 amino acids. CDR3 coding DNA: TGCAGTACGACAGGGAAGAATTACAATGAGCAGTTCTTC. Its protein is CSTTGKNYNEQFF.

CDR3 nucleotide sequence: TGTGCCACCAGCAGATTTCCTAGCGGGAGTAGCACAGATACGCAGTATTTT. This translates into CATSRFPSGSSTDTQYF. V and J are TRBV15 and TRBJ2-3, with TRBD2 identical over 10 bases. Looked up from germline, CDR1 is LNHNV and CDR2 is YYDKDF (reference sequence). After removal of 2 bases from V and 0 bases from J, the junction contained 5 bases not matched to a gene. The CDR3 contains 17 residues.

This clonotype was counted ten times or more. V gene TRBV7-9 combines with J gene TRBJ2-1, with TRBD1 as a possible D gene (6 bases). This CDR3 comprises 15 residues. The V gene's germline CDR1 is SEHNR and CDR2 FQNEAQ (reference sequence). The ends were cut back, 4 bases at V and 3 bases at J, with 13 bases in the middle. CDR3 sequence (DNA): TGTGCCAGCAGCTCGCTTTCAGGGGTCTACAATGAGCAGTTCTTC. Amino acid sequence: CASSSLSGVYNEQFF.

On this clonotype: A much larger clone sits a single nucleotide away, making a read error possible. The chain uses TRBV24-1 and TRBJ2-2; either TRBD1 or TRBD2 may fit D (5 bases each). The CDR3 is 15 amino acids. Per the germline V gene, CDR1 is KGHDR and CDR2 is SFDVKD. CDR3 bases: TGTGCCACCAGTGAGGGGGAACAGGTTACCGGGGAGATGTTTTTT. Protein sequence: CATSEGEQVTGEMFF.

This clonotype occurred a few times. The chain is built from TRBV10-2 and TRBJ1-1; 7 bases map to TRBD1. The CDR3 loop spans 16 amino acids. Germline loops: CDR1 WSHSY, CDR2 SAAADI. The ends lost 6 bases at V and 0 bases at J; junction bases unmatched: 10. The CDR3 sequence is CASRKGQWGLNTEAFF. CDR3 sequence (DNA): TGCGCCAGCAGGAAGGGACAGTGGGGGTTGAACACTGAAGCTTTCTTT.

The chain joins TRBV7-2 to TRBJ1-5, with D possibly matching TRBD1 (6 bases). The CDR3 runs to 16 residues. CDR1 and CDR2 (germline): SGHTA, FQGNSA. The CDR3 reads CVSSLYGAGEAQPQHF. The CDR3 coding sequence is TGTGTAAGCAGCTTATATGGGGCAGGGGAGGCTCAGCCCCAGCATTTT.

This clonotype has a count of ten or more. The chain uses TRBV7-2 and TRBJ2-1; 10 bases map to TRBD2. CDR3 length equals 19 residues. Unmatched junction bases numbered 20, after V lost 5 bases and J lost 7 bases. CDR1 and CDR2 (germline): SGHTA, FQGNSA. The CDR3, as DNA: TGTGCCAGCAGCCTTAGGGGGGGGAACCGGACTAGCGGAAAAAATGAGCAGTTCTTC. Translated, it gives CASSLRGGNRTSGKNEQFF.

The V and J genes are TRBV24-1 and TRBJ2-7; no clear D. The CDR3 consists of 16 residues. Germline CDR1 KGHDR, CDR2 SFDVKD. V was cut by 0 bases and J by 2 bases, with 13 bases left in between. CDR3 residues: CATSDLLGMSTYEQYF. CDR3 sequence (DNA): TGTGCCACCAGTGATTTGCTAGGTATGTCTACCTACGAGCAGTACTTC.

J is TRBJ2-7 and V is TRBV5-1, with a weak D call TRBD2 (6 bases). The J call may be incorrect, as the DNA end agrees better with TRBJ2-5. The CDR3 is 16 residues long. The germline V gene encodes CDR1 SGHRS and CDR2 YFSETQ. Here the CDR3 DNA reads TGCGCCAGCCGCCGCGGGGTGTACAAAACAGGAGAGACCCAGTACTTC. Its protein product is CASRRGVYKTGETQYF.

This clonotype has a count of ten or more. V and J are TRBV29-1 and TRBJ2-2; tentative D call: TRBD1 (6 bases). V was trimmed by 3 bases and J by 2 bases, leaving 10 bases between them. The CDR3 sequence is 14 residues long. Germline V gives CDR1 SQVTM, CDR2 ANQGSEA. The CDR3 DNA reads TGCAGCGTTGAGACAGGTCTTAACACCGGGGAGCTGTTTTTT. Protein: CSVETGLNTGELFF.

The sample holds many counts of this clonotype. V usage is TRBV10-3 and J usage is TRBJ2-1, with D unclear. The V end lost 8 bases, the J end lost 3 bases, and 8 bases lay between the germline ends. The length of the CDR3 is 12 residues. CDR1 ENHRY and CDR2 SYGVKD come from the germline V gene. CDR3 bases: TGTGCCATCGGCGACGACTACAATGAGCAGTTCTTC. It yields the protein CAIGDDYNEQFF.

This clonotype was found many times. V usage is TRBV20-1 and J usage is TRBJ2-7, with 9 bases lining up with TRBD1. Germline trimming cut 0 bases from V and 4 bases from J; bases unmatched to any gene: 7. Germline CDR1 DFQATT, CDR2 SNEGSKA (reference sequence). CDR3 length: 15 residues. The CDR3 nucleotides are TGCAGTGCTAGAGATCCACAGGGGGCAGGGTACGAGCAGTACTTC. Its protein is CSARDPQGAGYEQYF.

This clonotype was recorded many times. The chain has TRBV9 and TRBJ2-2; no clear D. V was cut by 3 bases and J by 7 bases, with 10 bases left in between. Germline V lookup: CDR1 SGDLS, CDR2 YYNGEE. The CDR3 sequence is 13 residues long. CDR3 residues: CASSGSPFGELFF. The CDR3 DNA reads TGTGCCAGCAGCGGGAGCCCCTTCGGGGAGCTGTTTTTT.

Worth noting for this clonotype: This clone may be a read error of a much larger clone one base away. The chain couples TRBV5-1 to TRBJ2-3; D is possibly TRBD1 or TRBD2 (6 bases each). Germline CDR1 reads SGHRS; CDR2 reads YFSETQ. The CDR3 is 15 residues long. The V end lost 0 bases, the J end lost 6 bases, and 14 bases lay between the germline ends. This chain's CDR3 is CASSLDSWGADTQYF. The CDR3 nucleotides are TGCGCCAGCAGCTTGGATAGCTGGGGGGCGGATACGCAGTATTTT.

This clonotype was seen ten or more times. This chain links TRBV10-3 with TRBJ2-1; D perhaps matches TRBD2 (6 bases). The germline CDR1 and CDR2 sequences are ENHRY and SYGVKD. CDR3 length: 14 amino acids. Trimming shortened V by 0 bases and J by 9 bases, and 12 bases separated the two germline ends. The CDR3 loop is CAISESTREAEQFF. In DNA, the CDR3 is TGTGCCATCAGTGAGTCGACAAGGGAGGCTGAGCAGTTCTTC.

This clonotype has at least ten counts. The J gene is TRBJ2-3, the V gene TRBV10-3; 10 bases fit TRBD2. CDR1 is ENHRY, CDR2 SYGVKD, per germline. The ends lost 0 bases at V and 2 bases at J; junction bases unmatched: 11. The length of the CDR3 is 19 residues. CDR3 sequence (DNA): TGTGCCATCAGTGAGTCGAGAGCGAGCGGGGGGGGGAACACAGATACGCAGTATTTT. This gives the protein CAISESRASGGGNTDTQYF.

This rearrangement joins TRBV12-3 or TRBV12-4 to TRBJ2-2, with D possibly matching TRBD2 (5 bases). The V gene lost 3 bases and the J gene lost 1 base, with 9 bases spanning the gap. The CDR3 loop spans 15 amino acids. CDR3 residues: CASSLEEMNTGELFF. CDR3 nucleotides: TGTGCCAGCAGTTTGGAGGAGATGAACACCGGGGAGCTGTTTTTT.

This clonotype was counted ten times or more. The CDR3 loop is CASSRLQYNEQFF. CDR3 nucleotides: TGTGCCAGCAGCCGACTACAATACAATGAGCAGTTCTTC. This chain connects TRBV7-8 to TRBJ2-1; possible D gene TRBD2, 5 bases. This CDR3 has 13 residues. CDR1 is SGHVS and CDR2 is FQNEAQ in the germline V gene. The ends were cut back, 5 bases at V and 4 bases at J, with 9 bases in the middle.

The table lists this clonotype with many counts. The J gene is TRBJ2-3, the V gene TRBV5-6; 8 nucleotides agree with TRBD2. The ends lost 0 bases at V and 2 bases at J; junction bases unmatched: 8. The germline CDR1 and CDR2 sequences are SGHDT and YYEEEE. The CDR3 covers 17 residues. The CDR3 spells CASSLVGRGGLTDTQYF. CDR3 bases: TGTGCCAGCAGCTTGGTGGGACGGGGGGGCCTCACAGATACGCAGTATTTT.

This clonotype was detected ten times or more. J is TRBJ2-1 and V is TRBV9; D is perhaps TRBD2 (6 bases). The germline V and J ends were trimmed by 2 bases and 6 bases, with 15 bases remaining between them. Germline V CDR1 and CDR2: SGDLS, YYNGEE. The CDR3 is 15 amino acids. CDR3 sequence reads: CASSVRAGTFNEQFF. DNA for the CDR3: TGTGCCAGCAGCGTGAGAGCAGGGACTTTCAATGAGCAGTTCTTC.

The gene calls are TRBV29-1 and TRBJ2-2, with TRBD1 identical over 7 bases. Germline CDR1 SQVTM, CDR2 ANQGSEA. The V and J ends lost 4 bases and 6 bases, in that order; junction bases with no gene match: 8. The length of the CDR3 is 14 residues. The CDR3 nucleotides are TGCAGCGTTGCTTGGGACAGTAATTCCGGGGAGCTGTTTTTT. Residues: CSVAWDSNSGELFF.

Ten or more counts support this clonotype. The rearrangement links TRBV7-9 to TRBJ2-3, with D unclear. The V gene's germline CDR1 is SEHNR and CDR2 FQNEAQ (reference sequence). The CDR3 extends over 13 amino acids. Trimming removed 5 bases from V and 0 bases from J, with 6 bases in between. The CDR3: CASSLQSTDTQYF. DNA for the CDR3: TGTGCCAGCAGCCTACAGAGCACAGATACGCAGTATTTT.

In nucleotides, the CDR3 is TGTGCCAGCAGTTTTAGGACTCAGCAGTACTTC. It yields the protein CASSFRTQQYF. The V call is TRBV28, the J call TRBJ2-7; perhaps TRBD2 as D (5 bases). Deletions cut 3 bases from V and 8 bases from J, with 8 bases between. The CDR3 sequence is 11 residues long. Germline values: CDR1 MDHEN, CDR2 SYDVKM.

By its share, this clonotype is medium-sized. The V and J genes are TRBV7-9 and TRBJ1-5; 11 bases map to TRBD1. The CDR3 has 16 residues. V trimming: 5 bases; J trimming: 7 bases; junction bases outside the gene matches: 10. CDR1 and CDR2 from the germline V gene are SEHNR and FQNEAQ (reference sequence). The DNA of the CDR3 is TGTGCCAGCAGCCACGGAGGACAGGGGGCTCTACAGCCCCAGCATTTT. Translation gives CASSHGGQGALQPQHF. The full variable domain, in which reference TRBV7-9 and TRBJ1-5 provide the parts outside the CDR3, is DTGVSQNPRHKITKRGQNVTFRCDPISEHNRLYWYRQTLGQGPEFLTYFQNEAQLEKSRLLSDRFSAERPKGSFSTLEIQRTEQGDSAMYLCASSHGGQGALQPQHFGDGTRLSIL.

This clonotype has ten or more counts. The V gene is TRBV3-1, the J gene TRBJ1-2; TRBD1 agrees at 8 bases. The length of the CDR3 is 16 residues. J was trimmed by 4 bases and V by 0 bases; bases with no gene match: 7. Germline values: CDR1 LGHDT, CDR2 YNNKEL (reference sequence). The CDR3 reads CASSQDYQGAPYGYTF. CDR3 sequence (DNA): TGTGCCAGCAGCCAAGATTATCAGGGGGCCCCCTATGGCTACACCTTC.

The sample holds many counts of this clonotype. The chain carries TRBV28 and TRBJ1-5; 7 nucleotides agree with TRBD1. There are 17 residues in the CDR3. CDR1 and CDR2 (germline): MDHEN, SYDVKM. V trimming: 6 bases; J trimming: 4 bases; junction bases outside the gene matches: 15. The chain's CDR3 is CASSPIGGVGRNQPQHF. The DNA for the CDR3 is TGTGCCAGCAGCCCAATAGGGGGCGTGGGAAGGAATCAGCCCCAGCATTTT.

This clonotype was seen a single time. This chain connects TRBV18 to TRBJ1-2; unclear D gene. V was trimmed by 0 bases and J by 0 bases, leaving 8 bases between them. The germline CDR1 and CDR2 sequences are KGHSH and LQKENI. This CDR3 contains 15 residues. CDR3 DNA sequence: TGTGCCAGCTCACCACCGGGGAGACCTAACTATGGCTACACCTTC. Translated, it gives CASSPPGRPNYGYTF. Looking up the rest from reference TRBV18 and TRBJ1-2 gives the full variable domain: NAGVMQNPRHLVRRRGQEARLRCSPMKGHSHVYWYRQLPEEGLKFMVYLQKENIIDESGMPKERFSAEFPKEGPSILRIQQVVRGDSAAYFCASSPPGRPNYGYTFGSGTRLTVV.

There are many counts of this clonotype. The rearrangement uses TRBV5-1 and TRBJ2-7; D is ambiguous. Trimming left V 0 bases short and J 1 base short, with 8 bases between. There are 14 residues in the CDR3. Germline V CDR1 and CDR2: SGHRS, YFSETQ. This CDR3 is CASSLELSSYEQYF. The CDR3 nucleotides are TGCGCCAGCAGCTTGGAACTGTCGTCCTACGAGCAGTACTTC.

Ten or more counts support this clonotype. V is TRBV7-2 and J is TRBJ2-7; 10 nucleotides line up with TRBD2. The germline V gene encodes CDR1 SGHTA and CDR2 FQGNSA. The V segment lost 3 bases and the J segment 2 bases; nucleotides outside the gene matches: 7. The CDR3 runs 16 residues. CDR3 sequence (DNA): TGTGCCAGCAGCTTCTCTCGAGCGGGGGGGCCCTACGAGCAGTACTTC. Encoded protein: CASSFSRAGGPYEQYF.